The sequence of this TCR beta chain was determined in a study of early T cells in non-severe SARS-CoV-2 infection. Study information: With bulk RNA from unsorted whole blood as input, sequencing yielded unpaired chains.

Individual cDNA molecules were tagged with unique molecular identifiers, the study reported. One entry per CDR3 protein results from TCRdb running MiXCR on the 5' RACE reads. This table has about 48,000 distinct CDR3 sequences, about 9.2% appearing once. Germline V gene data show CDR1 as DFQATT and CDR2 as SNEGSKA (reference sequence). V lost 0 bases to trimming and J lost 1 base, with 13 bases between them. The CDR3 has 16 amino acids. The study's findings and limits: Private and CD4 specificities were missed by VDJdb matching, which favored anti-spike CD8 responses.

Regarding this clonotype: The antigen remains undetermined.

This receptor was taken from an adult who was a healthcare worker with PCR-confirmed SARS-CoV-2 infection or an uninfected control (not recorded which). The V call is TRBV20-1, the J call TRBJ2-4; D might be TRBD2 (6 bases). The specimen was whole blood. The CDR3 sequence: CSARDRVAAAKNIQYF. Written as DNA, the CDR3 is TGCAGTGCTAGAGATCGGGTAGCGGCGGCCAAAAACATTCAGTACTTC.